These 3 T cell receptor beta chains share one sample of origin, sequenced in a study of CD8 T cells in ankylosing spondylitis. TCRdb reprocessed the 5' RACE reads with MiXCR, giving one entry per CDR3 protein. The sample includes roughly 130,000 distinct CDR3 sequences, around 7% seen only once; the top ten take over 9%. What was sequenced was blood, either unsorted or a sorted T cell fraction (not recorded which). The source is a male donor with ankylosing spondylitis or in good health (not recorded which).

This clonotype was observed many times. The chain recombines TRBV5-1 with TRBJ2-7; D gene ambiguous. The CDR3 totals 14 residues. The V and J ends lost 2 bases and 2 bases respectively, with 11 bases between them. Germline V CDR1 and CDR2: SGHRS, YFSETQ. The CDR3 is CASSFGQDPYEQYF. The DNA for the CDR3 is TGCGCCAGCAGCTTCGGGCAGGATCCCTACGAGCAGTACTTC.

In its sample, this clonotype was seen many times. V usage is TRBV3-1 and J usage is TRBJ2-2; D is unclear. The CDR3 is 14 amino acids. Germline CDR1 and CDR2: LGHDT and YNNKEL (reference sequence). With 1 base removed from V and 5 bases from J, the gap between germline ends came to 8 bases. The CDR3 region is CASSQGMGTGELFF. CDR3 DNA sequence: TGTGCCAGCAGCCAAGGGATGGGGACCGGGGAGCTGTTTTTT.

This clonotype was counted at least ten times. The chain employs TRBV5-1 and TRBJ2-3, with 8 bases identical to TRBD2. CDR1 SGHRS and CDR2 YFSETQ come from the germline V gene. CDR3 length equals 16 residues. With 0 bases clipped from V and 4 bases from J, the junction kept 7 bases outside the gene matches. Here the CDR3 reads CASSLGAGGFSDTQYF. The CDR3 bases are TGCGCCAGCAGCTTGGGTGCGGGAGGTTTTTCAGATACGCAGTATTTT.